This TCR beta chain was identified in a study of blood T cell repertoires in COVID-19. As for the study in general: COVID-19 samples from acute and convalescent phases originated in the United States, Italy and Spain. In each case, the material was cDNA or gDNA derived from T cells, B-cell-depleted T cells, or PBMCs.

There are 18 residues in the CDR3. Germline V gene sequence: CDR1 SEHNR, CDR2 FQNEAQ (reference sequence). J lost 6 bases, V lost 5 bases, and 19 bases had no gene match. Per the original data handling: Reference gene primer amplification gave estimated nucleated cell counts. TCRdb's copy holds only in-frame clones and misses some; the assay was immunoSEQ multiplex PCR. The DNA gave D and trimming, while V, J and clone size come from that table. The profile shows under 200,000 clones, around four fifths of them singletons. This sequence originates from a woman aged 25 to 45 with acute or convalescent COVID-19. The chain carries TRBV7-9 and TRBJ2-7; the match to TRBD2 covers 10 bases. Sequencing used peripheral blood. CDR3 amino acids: CASSPMSLAGVLPAEQYF. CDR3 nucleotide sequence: TGTGCCAGCAGCCCCATGAGCCTAGCGGGAGTTCTCCCCGCCGAGCAGTACTTC.